The following is a T cell receptor (beta chain) sequence with its context. Which antigen it targets is not known. Base qualities are not recorded, but no much larger clone differs from it by a single base. The trim is 3 bases for V and 6 bases for J, with a gap of 9 bases between the germline ends. For CDR1 and CDR2, the germline V gene (reference sequence) lists LNHDA and SQIVND. The CDR3, from cysteine to phenylalanine, totals 12 residues. Solely the CDR3 DNA is kept, with 36 bases framed from the first base. The data stem from a study of siplizumab effects on memory and regulatory T cells (dated by TCRdb to between 2019 and 2020). Study-level background: The study examined how the anti-CD2 antibody siplizumab affects alloreactive T-cell subsets in allogeneic mixed lymphocyte reactions built from human PBMCs.

The library was obtained by the immunoSEQ multiplex PCR assay. The deep sequencing platform assayed roughly 10^5 TCR templates per sample. Genomic DNA extracted from sorted T cells was the material used for TCRbeta CDR3 sequencing. From the authors' description of their analysis: The R programming language was used for the clonal analysis of the TCRbeta CDR3 data. Alloreactive CD4+ and CD8+ clones were defined by comparing unstimulated samples with post-reaction CFSE-low samples. Regulatory or non-regulatory origin of alloreactive CD4+ clones was assigned by matching sequences to the sorted unstimulated Treg and non-Treg repertoires. The table comes from immuneACCESS by way of TCRdb, which keeps in-frame sequences with V and J called. Part of the clones is missing from these tables; in studies checked, under half for an unresolved V gene and the rest for unknown reasons. V, J and clone size are taken as reported in that table, and D and trimming were inferred from the DNA itself. Recorded for this sample are roughly 92,000 clones; about 94% of them occurred a single time. The leading ten clones occupy approximately 1.5% of the sample.

Sorted unstimulated T cells, along with proliferating T cells recovered from mixed lymphocyte reactions, underwent TCRbeta CDR3 sequencing. Fresh whole blood from about 11 HLA-typed healthy donors was used as the source from which PBMCs were isolated. To map where alloreactive clones came from, CD4+ non-regulatory T cells in the unstimulated state were FACS-sorted. The paper as a whole reports these results and caveats: About 80-96% of proliferating CD4+ or CD8+ clones could not be given a naive or memory phenotype. Among mappable alloreactive CD4+ clones, the Treg-derived fraction averaged around 63% with siplizumab versus 25% to 30% in control reactions. The cumulative frequency of alloreactive sequences that could be traced back to unstimulated CD4+ memory T cells was significantly reduced by siplizumab. Whether proliferating Tregs from siplizumab cultures were suppressive was not functionally confirmed. Greater diversity appeared to be present in unstimulated naive T cells than in memory T cells, and a substantial contribution to the alloresponse seemed to be made by naive cells. Sequences below about 10^-5 frequency were poorly captured, so only a minor fraction of alloreactive clones could be mapped to unstimulated subsets.

The clonotype comes from a human donor in good health. The sample taken for sequencing was non-Treg CD4+ T cells sorted from blood. The cell subset or site label on this specimen signifies: FACS-sorted unstimulated CD4+ non-regulatory T cells. The sequence links TRBV19 to TRBJ2-7, with an unclear D gene assignment. Read as DNA, the sequence is TGTGCCAGTAGTATCCCAGGCTTCGAGCAGTACTTC. Protein translation: CASSIPGFEQYF.